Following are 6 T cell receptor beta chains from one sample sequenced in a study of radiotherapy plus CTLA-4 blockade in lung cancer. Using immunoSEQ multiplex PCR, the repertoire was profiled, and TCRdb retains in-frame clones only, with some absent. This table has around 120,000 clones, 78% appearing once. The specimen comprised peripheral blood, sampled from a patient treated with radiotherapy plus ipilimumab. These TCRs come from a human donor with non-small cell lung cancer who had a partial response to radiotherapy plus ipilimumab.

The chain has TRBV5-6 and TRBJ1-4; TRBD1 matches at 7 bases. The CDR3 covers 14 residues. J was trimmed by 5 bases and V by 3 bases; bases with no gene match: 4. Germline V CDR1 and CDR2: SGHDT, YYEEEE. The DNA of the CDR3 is TGTGCCAGCAGCTACAGGGGCGAGAATGAAAAACTGTTTTTT. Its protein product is CASSYRGENEKLFF.

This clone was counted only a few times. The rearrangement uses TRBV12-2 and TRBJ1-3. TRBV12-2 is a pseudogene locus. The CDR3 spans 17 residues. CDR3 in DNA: TGTGCAAGTCGCTTGTTAAGCTGTGTTGACTCTGGAAACACCATATATTTT. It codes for CASRLLSCVDSGNTIYF.

The CDR3 is CARRGLAGSDTQYF. As DNA, the CDR3 is TGTGCCAGAAGGGGACTAGCGGGGTCAGATACGCAGTATTTT. The rearrangement links TRBV6-1 to TRBJ2-3; TRBD2 matches 13 bases. Germline V lookup: CDR1 MNHNS, CDR2 SASEGT. With 9 bases clipped from V and 4 bases from J, the junction kept 4 bases outside the gene matches. The CDR3 is 14 amino acids.

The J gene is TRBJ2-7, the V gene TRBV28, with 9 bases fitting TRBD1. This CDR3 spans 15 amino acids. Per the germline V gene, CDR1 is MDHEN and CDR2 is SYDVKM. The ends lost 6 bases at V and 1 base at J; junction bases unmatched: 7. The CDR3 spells CASRHGTGRSYEQYF. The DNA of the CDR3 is TGTGCCAGCAGACACGGGACAGGGAGATCCTACGAGCAGTACTTC.

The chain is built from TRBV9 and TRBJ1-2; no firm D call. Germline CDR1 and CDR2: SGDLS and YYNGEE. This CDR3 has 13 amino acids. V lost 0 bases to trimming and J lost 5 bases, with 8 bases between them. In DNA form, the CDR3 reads TGTGCCAGCAGCGTAGCCCAGTTATATGGCTACACCTTC. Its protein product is CASSVAQLYGYTF.

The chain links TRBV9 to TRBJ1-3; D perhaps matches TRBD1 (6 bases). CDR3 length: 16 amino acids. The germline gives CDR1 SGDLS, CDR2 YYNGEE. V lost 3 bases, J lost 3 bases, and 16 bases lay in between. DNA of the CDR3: TGTGCCAGCAGCGAATTACAGGGACAAGTTGGAAACACCATATATTTT. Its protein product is CASSELQGQVGNTIYF.